Listed below are T cell receptor beta chains from one sample, sequenced in a study of cytomegalovirus exposure and HLA in healthy donors. Clones were read by immunoSEQ multiplex PCR, and TCRdb kept only the in-frame ones, dropping some. The sample has hundreds of thousands of clones, approximately 84% seen once; the top ten hold roughly 0.58%. The sample comprised PBMCs. The receptors stem from a woman aged 40 to 55 in good health and CMV-seronegative. The CDR3 runs from the conserved cysteine through the conserved F or W. Fields, in order: J gene, D gene, clone size, V gene, CDR3 DNA, CDR3 protein. A D gene is named only where the DNA matches it firmly. Clone size is shown for a subset of rows, as once, few, many or a class of expanded clone.

TRBJ1-2	.	.	TRBV6-1	TGTGCCAGCAGTGAAGTTAGCGGCTACACCTTC	CASSEVSGYTF
TRBJ2-3	TRBD2	.	TRBV7-9	TGTGCCAGCAGTCAAGCGGGGGGAAGCACAGATACGCAGTATTTT	CASSQAGGSTDTQYF
TRBJ1-2	TRBD1	.	TRBV19	TGTGCCAGTAGTCCTTCGACAGGGATTAACGATGGCTACACCTTC	CASSPSTGINDGYTF
TRBJ2-3	.	.	TRBV2	TGTGCCAGCAGTGCCGGGGGGCCTCTTAGAGACACAGATACGCAGTATTTT	CASSAGGPLRDTDTQYF
TRBJ2-7	TRBD2	.	TRBV5-5	TGTGCCAGCAGCTTGGAGACTAGCGGGGGAGGCGAGCAGTACTTC	CASSLETSGGGEQYF
TRBJ2-1	TRBD2	.	TRBV6-5	TGTGCCAGCAGTTTCCCGGGGGGGCGCAGGAATGAGCAGTTCTTC	CASSFPGGRRNEQFF
TRBJ1-2	TRBD1	.	TRBV9	TGTGCCAGCAGCGTAGACGGGACAGGGGGTGCAAACTATGGCTACACCTTC	CASSVDGTGGANYGYTF
TRBJ1-4	TRBD1	.	TRBV5-1	TGCGCCAGCAGCTTCCGTCCGAGGGGACAGGGTAATGAAAAACTGTTTTTT	CASSFRPRGQGNEKLFF
TRBJ1-3	TRBD1	once	TRBV6-8	TGTGCCAGCAGCTGGCAGGGGGAAAACACCATATATTTT	CASSWQGENTIYF
TRBJ1-4	TRBD1	.	TRBV7-2	TGTGCCAGCAGCCGACAGGGTCCTAATGAAAAACTGTTTTTT	CASSRQGPNEKLFF
TRBJ2-1	TRBD2	.	TRBV6-6	TGTGCCAGCAGGGGAGCGGGGGGGCCAATTAATGAGCAGTTCTTC	CASRGAGGPINEQFF
TRBJ1-1	TRBD1	few	TRBV19	TGTGCCAGTAGGAGACAGGGTGAAGCTTTCTTT	CASRRQGEAFF
TRBJ2-1	.	.	TRBV6-1	TGTGCCAGCAGTGGAGAACTACCGTTCGATGAGCAGTTCTTC	CASSGELPFDEQFF
TRBJ1-1	.	once	TRBV18	TGTGCCAGCTCACCGACATGGAACACTGAAGCTTTCTTT	CASSPTWNTEAFF
TRBJ1-3	.	.	TRBV4-2	TGTGCCAGCAGCCAAGATTTAAGAGGGGGATCGACGGGAAACACCATATATTTT	CASSQDLRGGSTGNTIYF
TRBJ2-1	.	.	TRBV29-1	TGCAGCGTTGCCGGGGGGCTAGCGGCTTACAATGAGCAGTTCTTC	CSVAGGLAAYNEQFF
TRBJ1-2	TRBD1	.	TRBV7-3	TGTGCCAGCAGCCTACGACAGGGAGGTGGCTACACCTTC	CASSLRQGGGYTF
TRBJ2-1	TRBD1	.	TRBV18	TGTGCCAGCTCACCACTTCCCGACAGGGCGTTACTACAGGAGCAGTTCTTC	CASSPLPDRALLQEQFF
TRBJ1-4	.	.	TRBV5-4	TGTGCCAGCAGGGACTGGACAGCCGAAAAACTGTTTTTT	CASRDWTAEKLFF
TRBJ1-6	.	once	TRBV5-5	TGTGCCAGCAGCGATCTACAGCCTTCAAATTCACCCCTCCACTTT	CASSDLQPSNSPLHF
TRBJ1-1	.	few	TRBV19	TGTGCCAGTAGCTACTATGACAGAACTACTGAAGCTTTCTTT	CASSYYDRTTEAFF
TRBJ1-1	.	.	TRBV5-5	TGTGCCAGCAGCTTGGCCAGGGAAACTGAAGCTTTCTTT	CASSLARETEAFF
TRBJ2-3	.	.	TRBV6-1	TGTGCCAGCGGGACACCTAGCACAGATACGCAGTATTTT	CASGTPSTDTQYF
TRBJ1-1	.	.	TRBV5-6	TGTGCCAGCAGCATCGACAGGCCTGATGAAGCTTTCTTT	CASSIDRPDEAFF
TRBJ2-1	TRBD1	.	TRBV7-2	TGTGCCAGCAGCCCCGGGACAGCCTACAATGAGCAGTTCTTC	CASSPGTAYNEQFF
TRBJ1-3	.	.	TRBV7-8	TGTGCCAGCAGCCCCAGACAGGCCCCCTCTGGAAACACCATATATTTT	CASSPRQAPSGNTIYF
TRBJ2-1	TRBD2	few	TRBV7-9	TGTTCCAGCAGCTTATTGCGGGGGGCCTCCTACAATGAGCAGTTCTTC	CSSSLLRGASYNEQFF
TRBJ1-2	.	.	TRBV19	TGTGCCAGTACCCTGACAGGAAACTATGGCTACACCTTC	CASTLTGNYGYTF
TRBJ2-1	.	.	TRBV19	TGTGCCAGTAGCAGCCACAGGGCAGGGTCCTACAATGAGCAGTTCTTC	CASSSHRAGSYNEQFF